Sequencing of this T cell receptor beta chain was carried out in a study of persistence of HIV-infected CD4 T cells. The wider study: Median time on suppressive ART was around eight years.

Regarding the study as a whole: Antigen-responding cells were enriched for degenerate expanded CDR3beta sequences.

Sequencing used immunoSEQ version 4 in survey mode. Some clones are missing from TCRdb's copy, which holds only in-frame ones; the method was immunoSEQ multiplex PCR. This table has 35,000 to 45,000 clones, over 80% appearing once. Germline CDR1 is SEHNR and CDR2 is FQNEAQ (reference sequence). V lost 3 bases, J lost 8 bases, and 7 bases lay in between. The CDR3 consists of 12 residues. This clone turned up a few times. Its antigen is currently unknown. Stimulation used approximately 9.1 ug/mL lysate from CMV-infected fibroblasts. CD40L/CD69 double-negative CD45RO-high memory CD4+ T cells were collected. These HIV-1-infected adults initiated suppressive ART in chronic infection. Undetectable plasma HIV-1 RNA below 50 copies/mL lasted at least 4 years.

The receptor was derived from an adult man with HIV who was CMV-seropositive. The chain is built from TRBV7-9 and TRBJ1-4; D uncertain. This sample comprised CD4+ T cells sorted from PBMCs after approximately 18-hour stimulation, obtained from a patient who received antiretroviral therapy. CDR3 amino acids: CASSFTGEKLFF. CDR3 in DNA: TGTGCCAGCAGCTTCACCGGGGAAAAACTGTTTTTT.